This entry lists 32 T cell receptor beta chains sequenced from one sample in a study of shared clonotypes between healthy human individuals. This table comes from immunoSEQ multiplex PCR, and its TCRdb copy is limited to in-frame clones, with some not included. The sample lists hundreds of thousands of clones, 80% to 95% seen once, with around 24% in the top ten. As defined, naive CD8 cells were CD45RO-negative and positively selected for CCR7, with terminally differentiated effector memory CD45RA+ cells excluded. Material: naive CD8+ T cells sorted from blood. The receptors were gathered from a man in his thirties or forties in good health.

The rearrangement links TRBV4-1 to TRBJ2-2; 8 bases agree with TRBD1. V lost 6 bases, J lost 6 bases, and 6 bases stayed unmatched. This CDR3 region has 14 residues. The germline CDR1 and CDR2 sequences are MGHRA and YSYEKL. The CDR3 here is CASSGDRGAGELFF. The CDR3 bases are TGCGCCAGCAGTGGAGACAGGGGTGCCGGGGAGCTGTTTTTT.

The chain is built from TRBV30 and TRBJ1-2; TRBD1 agrees at 7 bases. In germline, CDR1 is GTSNPN, CDR2 SVGIG (reference sequence). The CDR3 sequence is 11 residues long. The trim removed 3 bases at V and 7 bases at J, leaving 2 bases unmatched. The chain's CDR3 is CAWRTGSGYTF. DNA of the CDR3: TGTGCCTGGAGGACAGGGTCTGGCTACACCTTC.

The CDR3 nucleotides read TGTGCCAGTAGTATTCGATACCGGACAGGGCGTTCGGGCTATGGCTACACCTTC. Its translation: CASSIRYRTGRSGYGYTF. This chain connects TRBV19 to TRBJ1-2; 8 positions agree with TRBD1. This CDR3 region has 18 residues. Unmatched junction bases numbered 16, after V lost 3 bases and J lost 4 bases. Germline loops: CDR1 LNHDA, CDR2 SQIVND (reference sequence).

The rearrangement uses TRBV7-9 and TRBJ2-7, with TRBD2 identical over 11 bases. Germline loops: CDR1 SEHNR, CDR2 FQNEAQ (reference sequence). CDR3 length: 15 residues. V trimming: 4 bases; J trimming: 9 bases; junction bases outside the gene matches: 11. CDR3 sequence: CASSSGLAGPTGQYF. CDR3 bases: TGTGCCAGCAGCTCAGGACTAGCGGGCCCGACGGGGCAGTACTTC. The complete variable domain, with remaining parts taken from reference TRBV7-9 and TRBJ2-7, reads DTGVSQNPRHKITKRGQNVTFRCDPISEHNRLYWYRQTLGQGPEFLTYFQNEAQLEKSRLLSDRFSAERPKGSFSTLEIQRTEQGDSAMYLCASSSGLAGPTGQYFGPGTRLTVT.

The gene calls are TRBV5-6 and TRBJ2-1, with 11 bases matching TRBD2. The CDR3 is 16 residues long. V dropped 4 bases and J dropped 5; count of bases not matched to a gene: 8. The germline V gene has CDR1 SGHDT and CDR2 YYEEEE. The CDR3 region is CASSPIAGGPHNEQFF. For the CDR3, the DNA is TGTGCCAGCAGCCCCATAGCGGGAGGGCCTCACAATGAGCAGTTCTTC.

This sequence joins TRBV7-9 and TRBJ2-2, with 13 positions matching TRBD2. From germline, CDR1 is SEHNR and CDR2 FQNEAQ (reference sequence). J was trimmed by 3 bases and V by 5 bases; bases with no gene match: 12. The CDR3 has 19 amino acids. Here the CDR3 reads CASSPGTSGTGLDTGELFF. In DNA form, the CDR3 reads TGTGCCAGCAGCCCCGGGACTAGCGGGACCGGGCTAGACACCGGGGAGCTGTTTTTT.

This clone was picked up one time. This chain connects TRBV2 to TRBJ2-1; 10 positions match TRBD2. The CDR3 is 15 amino acids. CDR1 is SNHLY and CDR2 is FYNNEI in the germline V gene. The ends lost 6 bases at V and 4 bases at J; junction bases unmatched: 6. This CDR3 reads CASRSGRDLYNEQFF. The DNA for the CDR3 is TGTGCCAGCAGAAGCGGGAGGGATTTATACAATGAGCAGTTCTTC.

This chain uses TRBV5-6 with TRBJ2-7, with 9 bases that match TRBD2. Germline V lookup: CDR1 SGHDT, CDR2 YYEEEE. Trimming removed 5 bases from V and 4 bases from J; junction bases left unmatched: 7. The CDR3 contains 14 residues. CDR3 sequence reads: CASSSAGGPYEQYF. The CDR3 coding sequence is TGTGCCAGCAGTTCCGCGGGAGGGCCATACGAGCAGTACTTC.

The chain couples TRBV4-1 to TRBJ2-2; D is possibly TRBD2 (6 bases). Trimming left V 4 bases short and J 2 bases short, with 20 bases between. The CDR3 extends over 18 amino acids. CDR1 and CDR2 from the germline V gene are MGHRA and YSYEKL. The CDR3 is CASSPNPGWGENTGELFF. CDR3 sequence (DNA): TGCGCCAGCAGCCCCAACCCCGGATGGGGGGAAAACACCGGGGAGCTGTTTTTT.

The chain uses TRBV27 and TRBJ2-7; D remains unclear. V lost 5 bases to trimming and J lost 7 bases, with 18 bases between them. CDR3 length equals 14 residues. Germline V CDR1 and CDR2: MNHEY, SMNVEV (reference sequence). CDR3 loop: CASSPRGRVGEQYF. The CDR3 bases are TGTGCCAGCAGTCCGCGAGGTAGGGTCGGGGAGCAGTACTTC.

Only one count was recorded for this clone. The CDR3 reads CASSQDRPDTQYF. CDR3 DNA sequence: TGCGCCAGCAGCCAAGATCGGCCAGATACGCAGTATTTT. This chain links TRBV4-3 with TRBJ2-3, with no clear D. The CDR3 has 13 residues. V dropped 0 bases and J dropped 4 bases, with 5 bases sitting between them. Per germline, CDR1 LGHNA and CDR2 YSLEER.

This clone was recorded a few times. The chain employs TRBV7-9 and TRBJ2-7; D gene ambiguous. The CDR3 is made up of 12 amino acids. Germline-derived CDR1 and CDR2 are SEHNR and FQNEAQ (reference sequence). V was shortened by 4 bases and J by 2 bases, with 6 bases between the two germline ends. The CDR3 spells CASSSKTYEQYF. The DNA of the CDR3 is TGTGCCAGCAGCTCGAAGACCTACGAGCAGTACTTC. The full variable domain, with the rest looked up from reference TRBV7-9 and TRBJ2-7, is DTGVSQNPRHKITKRGQNVTFRCDPISEHNRLYWYRQTLGQGPEFLTYFQNEAQLEKSRLLSDRFSAERPKGSFSTLEIQRTEQGDSAMYLCASSSKTYEQYFGPGTRLTVT.

The genes are TRBV9 and TRBJ2-3; 7 bases line up with TRBD2. Germline V lookup: CDR1 SGDLS, CDR2 YYNGEE. Unmatched junction bases numbered 5, after V lost 4 bases and J lost 0 bases. The CDR3 is made up of 15 amino acids. The CDR3 region is CASSSTSASTDTQYF. Written as DNA, the CDR3 is TGTGCCAGCAGCTCCACTAGCGCTAGCACAGATACGCAGTATTTT.

The chain links TRBV27 to TRBJ2-7; D remains ambiguous. CDR3 length equals 14 residues. Germline V gives CDR1 MNHEY, CDR2 SMNVEV (reference sequence). The ends were cut back, 5 bases at V and 2 bases at J, with 13 bases in the middle. CDR3: CASSTRPETYEQYF. The CDR3 nucleotides are TGTGCCAGCAGTACCAGACCAGAAACCTACGAGCAGTACTTC.

The gene calls are TRBV4-3 and TRBJ2-1; 13 bases fit TRBD2. CDR1 is LGHNA, CDR2 YSLEER, per germline. The CDR3 is 16 residues long. V dropped 4 bases and J dropped 5; count of bases not matched to a gene: 5. CDR3 coding DNA: TGCGCCAGCAGCCTAACGGGACTAGCGGGAAACAATGAGCAGTTCTTC. Amino acid sequence: CASSLTGLAGNNEQFF.

V gene TRBV12-5 combines with J gene TRBJ2-7; perhaps D is TRBD1 or TRBD2 (5 bases each). Germline lookup yields CDR1 LGHNT and CDR2 FRNRAP. The CDR3 runs to 14 residues. V lost 7 bases and J 1 base, leaving 14 bases between the germline ends. The CDR3, as DNA: TGTGCTAGTGCCCGGGACGGACGATCCTACGAGCAGTACTTC. Translation gives CASARDGRSYEQYF.

The genes are TRBV19 and TRBJ2-1, with D perhaps matching TRBD1 (6 bases). V dropped 3 bases and J dropped 4 bases, with 10 bases sitting between them. This CDR3 is built from 14 residues. Germline lookup yields CDR1 LNHDA and CDR2 SQIVND (reference sequence). Here the CDR3 DNA reads TGTGCCAGTAGTATCTACAGGGATTACAATGAGCAGTTCTTC. This gives the protein CASSIYRDYNEQFF. Drawing the rest from reference TRBV19 and TRBJ2-1, the complete variable domain is DGGITQSPKYLFRKEGQNVTLSCEQNLNHDAMYWYRQDPGQGLRLIYYSQIVNDFQKGDIAEGYSVSREKKESFPLTVTSAQKNPTAFYLCASSIYRDYNEQFFGPGTRLTVL.

This sequence joins TRBV27 and TRBJ1-4; the D is unclear. The germline CDR1 and CDR2 sequences are MNHEY and SMNVEV (reference sequence). V lost 6 bases and J 8 bases, leaving 16 bases between the germline ends. The CDR3 length is 14 residues. Here the CDR3 reads CASSQRTFKEKLFF. The CDR3 DNA sequence: TGTGCCAGCAGCCAAAGGACGTTTAAGGAAAAACTGTTTTTT.

This rearrangement joins TRBV9 to TRBJ2-7, with 11 bases lining up with TRBD1. The CDR3 extends over 15 amino acids. Per germline, CDR1 SGDLS and CDR2 YYNGEE. The J segment lost 5 bases and the V segment lost 4 bases, leaving 8 bases of the junction unmatched. The CDR3 sequence is CASSSPGTGGNEQYF. The CDR3 DNA is TGTGCCAGCAGCAGCCCCGGGACAGGGGGGAACGAGCAGTACTTC.

This clone was picked up a small number of times. This sequence joins TRBV28 and TRBJ2-1; 7 bases are a match to TRBD2. The V gene end was trimmed by 5 bases and the J gene end by 6 bases; junction bases not matched to a gene: 10. The CDR3 runs to 15 residues. Germline V gene lookup returns CDR1 MDHEN and CDR2 SYDVKM. The CDR3 nucleotides are TGTGCCAGCAGTCTCTCTAGCGGCTTACGCAATGAGCAGTTCTTC. Translating gives CASSLSSGLRNEQFF. The variable domain in full, with the rest retrieved from reference TRBV28 and TRBJ2-1, is DVKVTQSSRYLVKRTGEKVFLECVQDMDHENMFWYRQDPGLGLRLIYFSYDVKMKEKGDIPEGYSVSREKKERFSLILESASTNQTSMYLCASSLSSGLRNEQFFGPGTRLTVL.

This clone appeared a few times. V is TRBV7-2 and J is TRBJ1-1, with D hard to call. With 1 base removed from V and 4 bases from J, the gap between germline ends came to 4 bases. Germline V lookup: CDR1 SGHTA, CDR2 FQGNSA. The CDR3 is 12 amino acids. CDR3 nucleotide sequence: TGTGCCAGCAGCTTAGGCGTCACTGAAGCTTTCTTT. Protein product: CASSLGVTEAFF.

This clone was seen once. V and J are TRBV28 and TRBJ1-4; a possible D gene is TRBD1 (6 bases). The CDR3 is 17 amino acids. Trimming pared 5 bases from V and 0 bases from J, leaving 16 bases between. Germline V gives CDR1 MDHEN, CDR2 SYDVKM. In nucleotides, the CDR3 is TGTGCCAGCAGTCCTTGGACAGAAAGAACAACTAATGAAAAACTGTTTTTT. Encoded protein: CASSPWTERTTNEKLFF.

This clone was detected only once. This chain uses TRBV7-2 with TRBJ1-5; D unresolved. This CDR3 spans 15 amino acids. V was cut by 1 base and J by 4 bases, with 11 bases left in between. Looked up from germline, CDR1 is SGHTA and CDR2 is FQGNSA. In DNA form, the CDR3 reads TGTGCCAGCAGCTTAGGTGGCAGCCCAAATCAGCCCCAGCATTTT. Its protein product is CASSLGGSPNQPQHF. The full variable domain, in which reference TRBV7-2 and TRBJ1-5 provide the parts outside the CDR3, is GAGVSQSPSNKVTEKGKDVELRCDPISGHTALYWYRQSLGQGLEFLIYFQGNSAPDKSGLPSDRFSAERTGGSVSTLTIQRTQQEDSAVYLCASSLGGSPNQPQHFGDGTRLSIL.

The chain employs TRBV27 and TRBJ1-5; TRBD1 is a possible D gene (5 bases). The CDR3 consists of 15 residues. Per the germline V gene, CDR1 is MNHEY and CDR2 is SMNVEV (reference sequence). V was trimmed by 2 bases and J by 2 bases, leaving 10 bases between them. CDR3 nucleotide sequence: TGTGCCAGCAGTTTAGGGGGTGGAGGCAATCAGCCCCAGCATTTT. This encodes CASSLGGGGNQPQHF.

The gene calls are TRBV29-1 and TRBJ2-7; D is perhaps TRBD1 or TRBD2 (6 bases each). The germline V gene has CDR1 SQVTM and CDR2 ANQGSEA. CDR3 size: 14 residues. Trimming stripped 1 base from V and 2 bases from J, with 12 bases between. CDR3 nucleotide sequence: TGCAGCGTTGAAGGGGGGCCTAGCGCCTACGAGCAGTACTTC. Its translation is CSVEGGPSAYEQYF.

The chain employs TRBV27 and TRBJ2-1; no clear D gene. Germline V CDR1 and CDR2: MNHEY, SMNVEV (reference sequence). CDR3 length: 16 amino acids. With 1 base removed from V and 7 bases from J, the gap between germline ends came to 17 bases. The CDR3 protein is CASSLYAESAFNEQFF. The DNA for the CDR3 is TGTGCCAGCAGTTTATACGCGGAATCGGCCTTTAATGAGCAGTTCTTC.

The J gene is TRBJ2-2, the V gene TRBV7-9; D perhaps matches TRBD2 (5 bases). The V end was cut by 0 bases, the J end by 0 bases, with 8 bases between. The CDR3 runs 16 residues. Germline V gene lookup returns CDR1 SEHNR and CDR2 FQNEAQ (reference sequence). In DNA, the CDR3 is TGTGCCAGCAGCTTAGCGCCGCGGGCGAACACCGGGGAGCTGTTTTTT. Translating gives CASSLAPRANTGELFF.

This clone has a single count. The chain recombines TRBV7-6 with TRBJ2-3; maybe TRBD2 (6 bases). The germline V gene has CDR1 SGHVS and CDR2 FNYEAQ. V lost 6 bases and J lost 5, with 15 bases in between. The CDR3 runs 14 residues. The CDR3, as DNA: TGTGCCAGCAGTCCCCAGGAGGGCCGAGATACGCAGTATTTT. It encodes CASSPQEGRDTQYF.

The chain carries TRBV7-9 and TRBJ2-1, with a tentative D call TRBD2 (5 bases). The V and J ends lost 5 bases and 4 bases respectively, with 15 bases between them. The CDR3 is 15 residues long. CDR1 is SEHNR and CDR2 is FQNEAQ in the germline V gene (reference sequence). In DNA, the CDR3 is TGTGCCAGCAGCCCCGGACTGACAAGGTACAATGAGCAGTTCTTC. Protein: CASSPGLTRYNEQFF.

J is TRBJ2-7 and V is TRBV7-9; 8 bases fit TRBD2. The CDR3 consists of 15 residues. From germline, CDR1 is SEHNR and CDR2 FQNEAQ (reference sequence). J gave up 3 bases and V 4 bases, and 8 bases lay outside the gene matches. This chain's CDR3 is CASSSTSREGYEQYF. The CDR3 nucleotides read TGTGCCAGCAGCTCCACGTCCCGGGAGGGCTACGAGCAGTACTTC.

The chain joins TRBV21-1 to TRBJ2-5; the tabulated D call, TRBD1, remains unverified against the DNA. TRBV21-1 is deemed a pseudogene. The CDR3 contains 20 residues. The CDR3 region has the DNA TGTGCCAGCAGCAAAGTAGAAAGTTCAAAAACGGGACAGCCCCGGGAGACCCAGTACTTC. It is translated as CASSKVESSKTGQPRETQYF.

J is TRBJ2-7 and V is TRBV7-9; possibly TRBD2 for D (8 bases). Looked up from germline, CDR1 is SEHNR and CDR2 is FQNEAQ (reference sequence). The CDR3 is 14 residues long. V lost 7 bases and J lost 2, with 15 bases in between. CDR3: CASTSGGQTYEQYF. CDR3 nucleotides: TGTGCCAGCACCAGCGGGGGACAGACCTACGAGCAGTACTTC.